The next 3 T cell receptor beta chains were all read from a single sample in a study of blood T cell repertoires in COVID-19. Repertoires were generated with immunoSEQ multiplex PCR, while TCRdb's copy carries only in-frame clones and drops some. The data contain approximately 240,000 clones, around 90% of them singletons. Sequencing input: PBMCs or T cells enriched from blood (not recorded which). These receptors originate from a young woman who had recovered from COVID-19.

V usage is TRBV9 and J usage is TRBJ1-3; maybe TRBD1 (6 bases). The V gene's germline CDR1 is SGDLS and CDR2 YYNGEE. With 0 bases removed from V and 3 bases from J, the gap between germline ends came to 10 bases. This CDR3 is 15 amino acids long. In DNA, the CDR3 is TGTGCCAGCAGCGTAGAGGGCAGGGGTGGAAACACCATATATTTT. Residues: CASSVEGRGGNTIYF.

J is TRBJ2-1 and V is TRBV4-1; 7 bases are shared with TRBD1. This CDR3 has 15 amino acids. J gave up 5 bases and V 6 bases, and 10 bases lay outside the gene matches. Germline assignment: CDR1 MGHRA and CDR2 YSYEKL. CDR3 sequence: CASSLLEGAHNEQFF. The DNA for the CDR3 is TGCGCCAGCAGTCTTTTAGAGGGGGCGCACAATGAGCAGTTCTTC.

V gene TRBV11-3 combines with J gene TRBJ1-1, with D possibly TRBD1 on 5 matching bases. Germline CDR1 is SGHNT and CDR2 is YENEEA. The CDR3 consists of 15 residues. V was shortened by 2 bases and J by 1 base, with 11 bases between the two germline ends. The CDR3 loop is CASSLRSGRNTEAFF. In DNA, the CDR3 is TGTGCCAGCAGCTTAAGATCAGGGCGGAACACTGAAGCTTTCTTT.